This T cell receptor (beta chain) was sequenced for a study of CD8 T cells in ankylosing spondylitis. This clonotype was recorded many times. Its specificity is not known. Study-level points and caveats: It was reported that disease-linked clones were significantly enriched in matched ankylosing spondylitis synovial fluid.

TCRdb analysed the 5' RACE reads with MiXCR anew, one entry per CDR3 protein. The sample has roughly 200,000 distinct CDR3 sequences; roughly 13% are singletons. Trimming cost V 3 bases and J 3 bases; bases outside gene matches: 4. Germline V gene lookup returns CDR1 SGHRS and CDR2 YFSETQ. This CDR3 contains 14 residues. The V call is TRBV5-1, the J call TRBJ2-7; 9 positions match TRBD1. This clonotype was obtained from a male donor with ankylosing spondylitis or in good health (not recorded which). Sequenced input: blood, either unsorted or a sorted T cell fraction (not recorded which). CDR3 DNA sequence: TGCGCCAGCAGCTCCCCGACAGGGGGCTACGAGCAGTACTTC. The encoded protein is CASSSPTGGYEQYF.